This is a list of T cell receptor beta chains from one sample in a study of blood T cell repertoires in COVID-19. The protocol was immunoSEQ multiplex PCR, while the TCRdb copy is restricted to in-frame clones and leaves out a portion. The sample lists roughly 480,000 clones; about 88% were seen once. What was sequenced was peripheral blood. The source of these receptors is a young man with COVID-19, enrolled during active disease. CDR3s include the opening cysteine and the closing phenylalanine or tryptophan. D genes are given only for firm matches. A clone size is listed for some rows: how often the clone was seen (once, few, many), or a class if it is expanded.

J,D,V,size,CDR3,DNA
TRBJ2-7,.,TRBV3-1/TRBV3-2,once,CASSQGLAYTYEQYF,TGTGCCAGCAGCCAGGGGCTAGCGTACACCTACGAGCAGTACTTC
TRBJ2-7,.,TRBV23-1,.,CATPKRQGSYEQYF,TGCGCCACACCCAAGCGTCAGGGTTCCTACGAGCAGTACTTC
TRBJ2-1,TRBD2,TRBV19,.,CASSTNRGLASYNEQFF,TGTGCCAGTAGTACAAATAGGGGACTAGCCTCCTACAATGAGCAGTTCTTC
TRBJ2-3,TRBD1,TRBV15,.,CATASRGPITTDTQYF,TGTGCCACAGCCTCCAGGGGGCCCATCACTACAGATACGCAGTATTTT
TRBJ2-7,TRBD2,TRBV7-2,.,CASSLRTSGGTAYEQYF,TGTGCCAGCAGCTTGAGGACTAGCGGGGGGACCGCCTACGAGCAGTACTTC
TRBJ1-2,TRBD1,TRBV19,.,CASSPGGTAYGYTF,TGTGCCAGTAGCCCTGGGGGGACAGCCTATGGCTACACCTTC
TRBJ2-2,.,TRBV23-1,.,CASSHYRNTGELFF,TGCGCCAGCAGTCATTACAGGAACACCGGGGAGCTGTTTTTT
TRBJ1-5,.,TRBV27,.,CASTPRIRNSNQPQHF,TGTGCCAGCACCCCCAGGATCAGGAATAGCAATCAGCCCCAGCATTTT
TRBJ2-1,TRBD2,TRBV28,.,CASSFSGGHNEQFF,TGTGCCAGCAGTTTTAGCGGGGGGCACAATGAGCAGTTCTTC
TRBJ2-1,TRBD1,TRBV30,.,CAWSVIGTGNEQFF,TGTGCCTGGAGTGTGATCGGGACAGGCAATGAGCAGTTCTTC
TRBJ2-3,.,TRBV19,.,CASSILFTDTQYF,TGTGCCAGTAGTATTTTATTCACAGATACGCAGTATTTT
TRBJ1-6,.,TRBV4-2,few,CASSQDRGRDSPLHF,TGTGCCAGCAGCCAAGATCGGGGGAGGGACTCACCCCTCCACTTT
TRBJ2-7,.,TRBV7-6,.,CASSLGKGGEQYF,TGTGCCAGCAGCTTAGGCAAGGGGGGGGAGCAGTACTTC
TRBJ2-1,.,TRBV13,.,CASSPKDRSYNEQFF,TGTGCCAGCAGCCCCAAGGACAGATCCTACAATGAGCAGTTCTTC
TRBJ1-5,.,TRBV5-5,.,CASSWDIRREPQHF,TGTGCCAGCAGCTGGGATATCAGGCGGGAGCCCCAGCATTTT
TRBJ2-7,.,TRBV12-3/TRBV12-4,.,CATPQGPSYEQYF,TGTGCCACCCCGCAGGGCCCCTCCTACGAGCAGTACTTC
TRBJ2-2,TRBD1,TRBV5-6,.,CASSYDRGLNVFF,TGTGCCAGCAGCTATGACAGGGGGCTTAACGTGTTTTTT
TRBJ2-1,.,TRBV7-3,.,CASSSRSGGHEQFF,TGTGCCAGCAGCTCCCGCTCCGGGGGGCATGAGCAGTTCTTC
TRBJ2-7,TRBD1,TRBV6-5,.,CASSLLEDRDKYF,TGTGCCAGCAGTTTACTAGAGGACAGGGATAAGTACTTC
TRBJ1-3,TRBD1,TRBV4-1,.,CASSQDLDRGYADTIYF,TGCGCCAGCAGCCAAGACCTGGACAGGGGGTACGCGGACACCATATATTTT